These 21 T cell receptor beta chains share one sample of origin, sequenced in a study of blood T cell repertoires in COVID-19. Sequencing used immunoSEQ multiplex PCR; TCRdb keeps in-frame clones, though not all of them. The repertoire holds over 80,000 clones, about 80% seen once, with about 9.4% in the top ten. Sequences were obtained from peripheral blood. Every receptor here comes from a woman between 65 and 79 years old with acute or convalescent COVID-19.

The rearrangement uses TRBV28 and TRBJ2-1; maybe TRBD2 (6 bases). CDR3 length: 14 amino acids. Trimming left V 5 bases short and J 7 bases short, with 15 bases between. Looked up from germline, CDR1 is MDHEN and CDR2 is SYDVKM. In DNA, the CDR3 is TGTGCCAGCAGTGGGGTACTAGCTGTGAATGAGCAGTTCTTC. Its translation is CASSGVLAVNEQFF.

The rearrangement uses TRBV6-5 and TRBJ1-5, with D hard to call. The CDR3 extends over 12 amino acids. V was pared by 5 bases and J by 7 bases, with 9 bases between. Germline assignment: CDR1 MNHEY and CDR2 SVGAGI. Written as DNA, the CDR3 is TGTGCCAGCAGTAACAACGGGCAGCCCCAGCATTTT. The encoded protein is CASSNNGQPQHF.

This clone has just a few counts. CDR3 in amino acids: CASSQTTGLSNQPQHF. The CDR3 nucleotides read TGCGCCAGCAGCCAAACTACAGGGTTAAGCAATCAGCCCCAGCATTTT. The chain combines TRBV4-1 with TRBJ1-5, with D tentatively TRBD1 (6 bases). V lost 2 bases to trimming and J lost 1 base, with 12 bases between them. This CDR3 has 16 amino acids. The germline CDR1 and CDR2 sequences are MGHRA and YSYEKL.

The chain employs TRBV7-2 and TRBJ2-2, with no clear D. The CDR3 is 18 residues long. The V end lost 1 base, the J end lost 0 bases, and 15 bases lay between the germline ends. CDR1 is SGHTA, CDR2 FQGNSA, per germline. CDR3 in amino acids: CASSLGTTVAANTGELFF. CDR3 nucleotide sequence: TGTGCCAGCAGCTTAGGAACGACGGTTGCGGCGAACACCGGGGAGCTGTTTTTT. Looking up the rest from reference TRBV7-2 and TRBJ2-2 gives the full variable domain: GAGVSQSPSNKVTEKGKDVELRCDPISGHTALYWYRQSLGQGLEFLIYFQGNSAPDKSGLPSDRFSAERTGGSVSTLTIQRTQQEDSAVYLCASSLGTTVAANTGELFFGEGSRLTVL.

The rearrangement uses TRBV3-1 (or the pseudogene TRBV3-2) and TRBJ1-6; 7 nucleotides match TRBD1. This CDR3 has 16 amino acids. The germline gives CDR1 LGHDT, CDR2 YNNKEL (reference sequence). With V trimmed by 5 bases and J by 1 base, 5 bases remained unmatched. DNA of the CDR3: TGTGCCAGCAGCATTACACAGGGGTCCTATAATTCACCCCTCCACTTT. Residues: CASSITQGSYNSPLHF.

The rearrangement links TRBV15 to TRBJ2-3, with 16 nucleotides matching TRBD2. The CDR3 covers 16 residues. The V gene end was trimmed by 3 bases and the J gene end by 4 bases; junction bases not matched to a gene: 1. Germline-derived CDR1 and CDR2 are LNHNV and YYDKDF (reference sequence). CDR3 DNA sequence: TGTGCCACCAGCAGGGGGACTAGCGGGGGGGCAGATACGCAGTATTTT. Protein product: CATSRGTSGGADTQYF.

V gene TRBV7-2 combines with J gene TRBJ2-1; 8 bases map to TRBD2. Trimming removed 2 bases from V and 9 bases from J; junction bases left unmatched: 3. In germline, CDR1 is SGHTA, CDR2 FQGNSA. The CDR3 runs 13 residues. For the CDR3, the DNA is TGTGCCAGCAGCTTAAGGCGGGAGGTTGAGCAGTTCTTC. Protein: CASSLRREVEQFF.

This clone was observed once. J is TRBJ2-1 and V is TRBV5-1, with D perhaps matching TRBD1 (5 bases). CDR1 is SGHRS, CDR2 YFSETQ, per germline. CDR3 length: 16 amino acids. Trimming left V 5 bases short and J 3 bases short, with 18 bases between. The CDR3 protein is CASRGQGPWNYNEQFF. CDR3 in DNA: TGCGCCAGCAGGGGGCAGGGTCCTTGGAACTACAATGAGCAGTTCTTC.

The rearrangement joins TRBV27 to TRBJ2-7, with TRBD2 matching 9 bases. V shed 1 base and J 1 base; nucleotides not matched to a gene: 5. The CDR3 length is 16 residues. CDR1 and CDR2 from the germline V gene are MNHEY and SMNVEV (reference sequence). The CDR3 DNA reads TGTGCCAGCAGTTTATGGGCTAGCGGGACATCCTACGAGCAGTACTTC. As protein: CASSLWASGTSYEQYF.

The CDR3 DNA reads as TGCGCCAGCAGCCCGCCCCGGGTAGCGGGAGGGTACGAGCAGTACTTC. Amino acids: CASSPPRVAGGYEQYF. The chain has TRBV5-1 and TRBJ2-7, with 11 positions matching TRBD2. The germline gives CDR1 SGHRS, CDR2 YFSETQ. This CDR3 region has 16 residues. Trimming removed 4 bases from V and 4 bases from J; junction bases left unmatched: 10.

The rearrangement joins TRBV4-2 to TRBJ1-5, with a possible D match to TRBD1 (5 bases). Looked up from germline, CDR1 is LGHNA and CDR2 is YNFKEQ. The CDR3 consists of 14 residues. Trimming took 0 bases from V and 4 from J, leaving 7 bases between them. The DNA for the CDR3 is TGTGCCAGCAGCCAAGATCGGGGGAATCAGCCCCAGCATTTT. The encoded protein is CASSQDRGNQPQHF.

The CDR3: CASSRVGGTGGIPWNSPLHF. CDR3 DNA sequence: TGTGCCAGCAGTCGGGTCGGTGGGACAGGGGGCATACCTTGGAATTCACCCCTCCACTTT. The gene calls are TRBV27 and TRBJ1-6; 12 positions agree with TRBD1. Germline V lookup: CDR1 MNHEY, CDR2 SMNVEV (reference sequence). Trimming cost V 5 bases and J 7 bases; bases outside gene matches: 18. The CDR3 loop spans 20 amino acids.

The chain carries TRBV11-2 and TRBJ2-3; D not certain. The length of the CDR3 is 16 residues. CDR1 and CDR2 (germline): SGHAT, FQNNGV. V was clipped by 5 bases and J by 5 bases, with 20 bases between them. The CDR3 coding sequence is TGTGCCAGCAGCCCCTACTCCATGCCCCCCGGAGATACGCAGTATTTT. Amino acid sequence: CASSPYSMPPGDTQYF. The entire variable domain, with the rest obtained from reference TRBV11-2 and TRBJ2-3, is as follows: EAGVAQSPRYKIIEKRQSVAFWCNPISGHATLYWYQQILGQGPKLLIQFQNNGVVDDSQLPKDRFSAERLKGVDSTLKIQPAKLEDSAVYLCASSPYSMPPGDTQYFGPGTRLTVL.

This chain connects TRBV2 to TRBJ1-3; unclear D gene. The CDR3 runs 13 residues. The V and J ends lost 6 bases and 3 bases respectively, with 9 bases between them. Germline CDR1 and CDR2: SNHLY and FYNNEI. The CDR3 spells CASSRTDGNTIYF. CDR3 in DNA: TGTGCCAGCAGCCGGACTGATGGAAACACCATATATTTT.

The sample holds a few counts of this clone. The rearrangement links TRBV12-3 or TRBV12-4 to TRBJ1-1; weak D call: TRBD1 (6 bases). Trimming cost V 6 bases and J 1 base, with 9 bases left between them. This CDR3 comprises 13 residues. The CDR3 loop reads CASSRRGNTEAFF. The CDR3 DNA reads as TGTGCCAGCAGCCGCAGGGGGAACACTGAAGCTTTCTTT.

This chain uses TRBV9 with TRBJ2-3; tentatively, D is TRBD2 (5 bases). Trimming cost V 6 bases and J 6 bases, with 17 bases left between them. The germline gives CDR1 SGDLS, CDR2 YYNGEE. This CDR3 comprises 14 residues. CDR3 nucleotide sequence: TGTGCCAGCACGCGGGCAGGTCCTCGGGATACGCAGTATTTT. Translation gives CASTRAGPRDTQYF.

V usage is TRBV7-8 and J usage is TRBJ1-1; D unresolved. CDR1 and CDR2 (germline): SGHVS, FQNEAQ. This CDR3 is 11 amino acids long. Trimming removed 5 bases at V and 4 bases at J, with 5 bases between. The CDR3, as DNA: TGTGCCAGCAGCCCCTTCACTGAAGCTTTCTTT. Its protein product is CASSPFTEAFF. The variable domain in full, completed from reference TRBV7-8 and TRBJ1-1, reads GAGVSQSPRYKVAKRGQDVALRCDPISGHVSLFWYQQALGQGPEFLTYFQNEAQLDKSGLPSDRFFAERPEGSVSTLKIQRTQQEDSAVYLCASSPFTEAFFGQGTRLTVV.

The chain has TRBV28 and TRBJ1-2, with D possibly TRBD1 on 5 matching bases. This CDR3 spans 12 amino acids. Germline V gives CDR1 MDHEN, CDR2 SYDVKM. V shed 5 bases and J shed 7 bases, with 11 bases lying between them. The chain's CDR3 is CASSGAGSGYTF. DNA of the CDR3: TGTGCCAGCAGTGGGGCAGGAAGTGGCTACACCTTC.

The chain joins TRBV5-5 to TRBJ2-2, with TRBD2 matching 13 bases. CDR3 size: 17 residues. CDR1 is SGHKS and CDR2 is YYEKEE in the germline V gene (reference sequence). V lost 4 bases, J lost 2 bases, and 5 bases stayed unmatched. The CDR3, as DNA: TGTGCCAGCAGCCTACTAGCGGGAGGGCAAAACACCGGGGAGCTGTTTTTT. It is translated as CASSLLAGGQNTGELFF.

The chain's CDR3 is CASSLGQGVTEAFF. DNA for the CDR3: TGTGCCAGCAGCCTGGGACAGGGGGTAACTGAAGCTTTCTTT. The rearrangement uses TRBV3-1 (or the pseudogene TRBV3-2) and TRBJ1-1; 11 nucleotides match TRBD1. This CDR3 spans 14 amino acids. Germline-derived CDR1 and CDR2 are LGHDT and YNNKEL (reference sequence). After removal of 4 bases from V and 5 bases from J, the junction contained 3 bases not matched to a gene.

The chain employs TRBV3-1 (or the pseudogene TRBV3-2) and TRBJ1-6; D might be TRBD1 (6 bases). The CDR3 is made up of 14 amino acids. Germline loops: CDR1 LGHDT, CDR2 YNNKEL (reference sequence). The V end lost 7 bases, the J end lost 7 bases, and 14 bases lay between the germline ends. Written as DNA, the CDR3 is TGTGCCAGCAACCTGGACAGACCGAATTCACCCCTCCACTTT. Translation: CASNLDRPNSPLHF.